The 21 T cell receptor beta chains below come from one sample, sequenced in a study of blood T cell repertoires in COVID-19. Profiling relied on immunoSEQ multiplex PCR, and the TCRdb table lists in-frame clones only, not all of them. The table shows tens of thousands of clones, with approximately 86% occurring only once. Sequenced: peripheral blood. Every receptor here comes from a man between 65 and 79 years old with acute or convalescent COVID-19.

In its sample, this clone was seen once. CDR3 amino acids: CATGPTGGYNQPQHF. CDR3 DNA sequence: TGTGCCACTGGTCCGACAGGGGGTTACAATCAGCCCCAGCATTTT. J is TRBJ1-5 and V is TRBV15; 9 positions match TRBD1. The CDR3 sequence is 15 residues long. Germline loops: CDR1 LNHNV, CDR2 YYDKDF (reference sequence). J gave up 3 bases and V 9 bases, and 9 bases lay outside the gene matches.

This chain joins TRBV29-1 and TRBJ1-1; D is possibly TRBD1 (5 bases). Germline loops: CDR1 SQVTM, CDR2 ANQGSEA. The V and J ends lost 6 bases and 3 bases respectively, with 14 bases between them. The CDR3 covers 13 residues. This chain's CDR3 is CSVNAGRYTEAFF. The CDR3 nucleotides are TGCAGCGTGAACGCAGGGCGGTACACTGAAGCTTTCTTT.

This clone was found a few times. The V call is TRBV19, the J call TRBJ2-1; 15 positions agree with TRBD2. Losses at the gene ends were 3 bases for V and 7 bases for J; bases not matched to a gene: 7. The CDR3 sequence is 17 residues long. From germline, CDR1 is LNHDA and CDR2 SQIVND (reference sequence). The CDR3 DNA sequence: TGTGCCAGTAGTATCGGACTAGCGGGAGGGGAAGGTAATGAGCAGTTCTTC. This translates into CASSIGLAGGEGNEQFF.

The chain has TRBV18 and TRBJ1-4; D remains unclear. Germline CDR1 reads KGHSH; CDR2 reads LQKENI. The CDR3 sequence is 14 residues long. Trimming took 3 bases from V and 3 from J, leaving 8 bases between them. The DNA of the CDR3 is TGTGCCAGCTCACCCGGTTCGGCTAATGAAAAACTGTTTTTT. Protein: CASSPGSANEKLFF.

V and J are TRBV6-2 or TRBV6-3 and TRBJ1-2, with D unclear. Germline CDR1 is MNHEY and CDR2 is SVGEGT. V lost 6 bases and J 4 bases, leaving 12 bases between the germline ends. The CDR3 has 13 residues. This CDR3 reads CASSPGGFYGYTF. CDR3 sequence (DNA): TGTGCCAGCAGCCCTGGAGGGTTCTATGGCTACACCTTC.

The genes are TRBV7-2 and TRBJ1-4, with 9 positions matching TRBD1. Germline V gene lookup returns CDR1 SGHTA and CDR2 FQGNSA. CDR3 length equals 17 residues. The trim removed 1 base at V and 8 bases at J, leaving 11 bases unmatched. The DNA of the CDR3 is TGTGCCAGCAGCTTAGGGATGGGGCGGACAGGGGTAGAAAAACTGTTTTTT. The encoded protein is CASSLGMGRTGVEKLFF.

This rearrangement joins TRBV18 to TRBJ1-3; 8 nucleotides line up with TRBD1. The germline V gene has CDR1 KGHSH and CDR2 LQKENI. V dropped 5 bases and J dropped 4; count of bases not matched to a gene: 7. The CDR3 sequence is 15 residues long. In DNA, the CDR3 is TGTGCCAGCTCATCTGGACAGGGTTACGGAAACACCATATATTTT. Translating it yields CASSSGQGYGNTIYF.

The genes are TRBV14 and TRBJ2-5, with TRBD1 matching 9 bases. The CDR3 has 16 amino acids. CDR1 SGHDN and CDR2 FVKESK come from the germline V gene. V shed 0 bases, J shed 2 bases, and the junction held 4 bases outside the gene matches. CDR3 residues: CASSQDDRGGQETQYF. As DNA, the CDR3 is TGTGCCAGCAGCCAAGACGACAGGGGGGGACAAGAGACCCAGTACTTC.

The gene calls are TRBV30 and TRBJ1-4; 9 nucleotides agree with TRBD1. The CDR3 sequence is 13 residues long. Unmatched junction bases numbered 7, after V lost 8 bases and J lost 6 bases. The germline V gene has CDR1 GTSNPN and CDR2 SVGIG (reference sequence). The CDR3 sequence is CAGGTGTDEKLFF. The DNA of the CDR3 is TGTGCCGGAGGGACAGGGACGGATGAAAAACTGTTTTTT.

This clone appeared once. The V gene is TRBV7-2, the J gene TRBJ1-3, with D tentatively TRBD1 (6 bases). Trimming pared 0 bases from V and 4 bases from J, leaving 13 bases between. Looked up from germline, CDR1 is SGHTA and CDR2 is FQGNSA. The CDR3 contains 16 residues. CDR3 amino acids: CASSLARGLFGNTIYF. The CDR3 DNA reads TGTGCCAGCAGCTTAGCGAGGGGGTTATTCGGAAACACCATATATTTT. Based on the CDR3 plus reference TRBV7-2 and TRBJ1-3, the full variable domain is GAGVSQSPSNKVTEKGKDVELRCDPISGHTALYWYRQSLGQGLEFLIYFQGNSAPDKSGLPSDRFSAERTGGSVSTLTIQRTQQEDSAVYLCASSLARGLFGNTIYFGEGSWLTVV.

The chain uses TRBV19 and TRBJ1-2; the D gene is possibly TRBD1 (6 bases). Between the trimmed V and J ends, which lost 7 bases and 9 bases, there was a span of 27 bases. CDR3 length equals 16 residues. CDR1 LNHDA and CDR2 SQIVND come from the germline V gene (reference sequence). CDR3 DNA: TGTGCCAGTAAGAAAAAGGACAGCACCCCTTTATATCGCTACACCTTC. It translates to CASKKKDSTPLYRYTF.

V and J are TRBV18 and TRBJ1-2; D uncertain. The CDR3 contains 16 residues. Germline V lookup: CDR1 KGHSH, CDR2 LQKENI. Trimming removed 2 bases from V and 4 bases from J, with 17 bases in between. The CDR3 is CASSPGVQLSGYGYTF. Written as DNA, the CDR3 is TGTGCCAGCTCACCAGGAGTTCAACTTTCGGGCTATGGCTACACCTTC. Filled out from reference TRBV18 and TRBJ1-2, the complete variable domain reads NAGVMQNPRHLVRRRGQEARLRCSPMKGHSHVYWYRQLPEEGLKFMVYLQKENIIDESGMPKERFSAEFPKEGPSILRIQQVVRGDSAAYFCASSPGVQLSGYGYTFGSGTRLTVV.

The chain joins TRBV6-5 to TRBJ2-3, with 7 bases lining up with TRBD2. From germline, CDR1 is MNHEY and CDR2 SVGAGI. This CDR3 is built from 14 residues. J lost 1 base, V lost 10 bases, and 8 bases had no gene match. The CDR3 DNA sequence: TGTGCCACCCAAACAACTAGCGGCACAGATACGCAGTATTTT. As protein: CATQTTSGTDTQYF.

The chain recombines TRBV3-1 (or the pseudogene TRBV3-2) with TRBJ2-5, with 9 bases identical to TRBD1. The V gene end was trimmed by 3 bases and the J gene end by 7 bases; junction bases not matched to a gene: 6. CDR3 length: 14 amino acids. Germline loops: CDR1 LGHDT, CDR2 YNNKEL (reference sequence). The CDR3 DNA reads as TGTGCCAGCAGCCATTGGAGACAGGGGGGGACCCAGTACTTC. Its protein is CASSHWRQGGTQYF.

The V and J genes are TRBV18 and TRBJ2-3; D uncertain. This CDR3 contains 12 residues. CDR1 and CDR2 from the germline V gene are KGHSH and LQKENI. Trimming removed 2 bases at V and 5 bases at J, with 5 bases between. This CDR3 is CASSPAGDTQYF. CDR3 in DNA: TGTGCCAGCTCACCAGCCGGAGATACGCAGTATTTT.

The chain links TRBV7-2 to TRBJ1-2; a possible D gene is TRBD1 (5 bases). The CDR3 is 15 amino acids. Trimming left V 1 base short and J 3 bases short, with 12 bases between. Germline lookup yields CDR1 SGHTA and CDR2 FQGNSA. As DNA, the CDR3 is TGTGCCAGCAGCTTAGACAGGATTAAGGACTATGGCTACACCTTC. This encodes CASSLDRIKDYGYTF.

This chain links TRBV5-6 with TRBJ1-1; weak D call: TRBD1 (5 bases). The length of the CDR3 is 13 residues. Per germline, CDR1 SGHDT and CDR2 YYEEEE. Deletions cut 2 bases from V and 1 base from J, with 6 bases between. In DNA, the CDR3 is TGTGCCAGCAGCTTTGACAGGAACACTGAAGCTTTCTTT. Residues: CASSFDRNTEAFF.

The V and J genes are TRBV6-6 and TRBJ1-6, with D perhaps matching TRBD1 (5 bases). CDR1 and CDR2 from the germline V gene are MNHNY and SVGAGI (reference sequence). The V end was cut by 4 bases, the J end by 9 bases, with 19 bases between. The CDR3 runs 16 residues. The CDR3 protein is CASSFSPGVGGSPLHF. Written as DNA, the CDR3 is TGTGCCAGCAGTTTCTCCCCGGGGGTAGGCGGTTCACCCCTCCACTTT.

This clone showed up just once. V gene TRBV30 combines with J gene TRBJ2-7, with D tentatively TRBD1 (6 bases). Germline V gene lookup returns CDR1 GTSNPN and CDR2 SVGIG (reference sequence). The CDR3 length is 11 residues. The V and J ends lost 8 bases and 3 bases respectively, with 11 bases between them. The CDR3 DNA reads TGTGCCCAACAGGGTATCTACGAGCAGTACTTC. It yields the protein CAQQGIYEQYF.

This chain's CDR3 is CASSWSGTDNGELFF. The CDR3 DNA reads TGTGCCAGCAGCTGGTCGGGGACAGATAACGGGGAGCTGTTTTTT. The chain combines TRBV5-5 with TRBJ2-2, with 7 bases identical to TRBD1. The CDR3 contains 15 residues. V was clipped by 3 bases and J by 7 bases; unmatched bases: 9. Per germline, CDR1 SGHKS and CDR2 YYEKEE (reference sequence).

This rearrangement joins TRBV9 to TRBJ2-3; 13 bases agree with TRBD2. V gave up 4 bases and J gave up 1 base; unmatched junction bases: 15. This CDR3 contains 20 residues. In germline, CDR1 is SGDLS, CDR2 YYNGEE. This CDR3 is CASSHRLLAGGRGGTDTQYF. In DNA, the CDR3 is TGTGCCAGCAGCCATCGCCTACTAGCGGGGGGGCGGGGTGGCACAGATACGCAGTATTTT.